The 16 T cell receptor beta chains reported below all come from one sample, sequenced in a study of Graves' ophthalmopathy and Graves' hyperthyroidism. From RNA, the CDR3 regions of TCR beta chains were amplified and sequenced. After a first-round RT-PCR with HTBI primers, a second-round multiplex PCR was run. TCRdb processed the multiplex PCR reads anew with MiXCR; each CDR3 protein has one entry. This sample carries 350,000 or so distinct CDR3 sequences, roughly 15% of them seen once, and the ten largest clones take roughly an eighth. Sequencing was done on a sample of peripheral blood. The receptor source for this set is an adult man with Graves' ophthalmopathy.

There are many counts of this clonotype. The chain employs TRBV7-2 and TRBJ1-6; D is ambiguous. CDR1 is SGHTA, CDR2 FQGNSA, per germline. V lost 5 bases to trimming and J lost 9 bases, with 11 bases between them. This CDR3 contains 13 residues. The CDR3 protein is CASSLPVGSPLHF. In nucleotides, the CDR3 is TGTGCCAGCAGCCTCCCCGTAGGTTCACCCCTCCACTTT.

The chain is built from TRBV24-1 and TRBJ2-7; TRBD2 is a possible D gene (5 bases). CDR3 length equals 14 residues. Germline loops: CDR1 KGHDR, CDR2 SFDVKD. Trimming took 2 bases from V and 7 from J, leaving 14 bases between them. CDR3 sequence: CATSDYPAWREQYF. CDR3 in DNA: TGTGCCACCAGTGATTATCCGGCTTGGAGGGAGCAGTACTTC.

This clonotype showed up many times. V usage is TRBV6-2 or TRBV6-3 and J usage is TRBJ1-1; no clear D gene. Trimming took off 0 bases at V and 1 base at J, with 21 bases between the two ends. The germline gives CDR1 MNHEY, CDR2 SVGEGT. The CDR3 is 19 residues long. CDR3 region: CASSYSTGGRVLKNTEAFF. The CDR3 nucleotides are TGTGCCAGCAGTTACTCGACCGGCGGGAGAGTCTTGAAGAACACTGAAGCTTTCTTT.

This clonotype was observed a handful of times. The chain joins TRBV6-5 to TRBJ2-2, with 10 bases fitting TRBD1. CDR1 and CDR2 from the germline V gene are MNHEY and SVGAGI. Trimming cost V 0 bases and J 7 bases; bases outside gene matches: 8. The CDR3 is 17 amino acids. Written as DNA, the CDR3 is TGTGCCAGCAGTTACTCGAGGACAGGGGGTTTCATCGGGGAGCTGTTTTTT. Encoded protein: CASSYSRTGGFIGELFF.

This clonotype showed up just a few times. A clone one base away is much larger, so this may be a read error. This rearrangement joins TRBV5-1 to TRBJ1-2; 10 positions match TRBD1. The length of the CDR3 is 16 residues. Trimming cost V 4 bases and J 4 bases; bases outside gene matches: 10. Germline V gene sequence: CDR1 SGHRS, CDR2 YFSETQ. CDR3 sequence (DNA): TGCGCCAGCAGCGTCTCGACAGGGGGCGTAGGCTATGGCTACACCTTC. Translation gives CASSVSTGGVGYGYTF.

V and J are TRBV18 and TRBJ1-3; no reliable D call. Germline-derived CDR1 and CDR2 are KGHSH and LQKENI. This CDR3 contains 15 residues. Trimming cost V 0 bases and J 4 bases, with 10 bases left between them. In nucleotides, the CDR3 is TGTGCCAGCTCACCACCCTCGGGTGCCGGAAACACCATATATTTT. Its protein product is CASSPPSGAGNTIYF.

There are many counts of this clonotype. The genes are TRBV4-3 and TRBJ1-2, with TRBD1 matching 7 bases. Germline-derived CDR1 and CDR2 are LGHNA and YSLEER. The V gene end was trimmed by 0 bases and the J gene end by 4 bases; junction bases not matched to a gene: 5. CDR3 size: 15 residues. The CDR3 here is CASSQDRQGTYGYTF. The DNA of the CDR3 is TGCGCCAGCAGCCAAGATAGACAGGGTACCTATGGCTACACCTTC.

DNA of the CDR3: TGTGCCAGCAGCTTAGCGGTCGGACTGACCGGAGAGACCCAGTACTTC. Protein sequence: CASSLAVGLTGETQYF. This sequence joins TRBV7-2 and TRBJ2-5; TRBD2 is a possible D gene (5 bases). Germline V gene sequence: CDR1 SGHTA, CDR2 FQGNSA. V was pared by 0 bases and J by 4 bases, with 15 bases between. The CDR3 is 16 amino acids.

This clonotype occurred many times. The gene calls are TRBV29-1 and TRBJ1-2; D call uncertain. V was trimmed by 0 bases and J by 2 bases, leaving 10 bases between them. Germline V gene sequence: CDR1 SQVTM, CDR2 ANQGSEA. The CDR3 length is 14 residues. The CDR3 is CSVEDRSGNYGYTF. The CDR3 nucleotides read TGCAGCGTTGAAGATAGGTCAGGCAACTATGGCTACACCTTC.

This clonotype was seen at least ten times. V and J are TRBV10-3 and TRBJ1-3; 8 bases align to TRBD1. The CDR3 is made up of 16 amino acids. Trimming removed 3 bases from V and 1 base from J; junction bases left unmatched: 5. CDR1 and CDR2 from the germline V gene are ENHRY and SYGVKD. CDR3 DNA: TGTGCCATCAGTGAACAGACAGGGGTATCTGGAAACACCATATATTTT. As protein: CAISEQTGVSGNTIYF.

In its sample, this clonotype was seen many times. V and J are TRBV19 and TRBJ2-7, with D perhaps matching TRBD1 (5 bases). The germline V and J ends were trimmed by 0 bases and 3 bases, with 12 bases remaining between them. Germline V gene sequence: CDR1 LNHDA, CDR2 SQIVND (reference sequence). The CDR3 sequence is 15 residues long. This CDR3 is CASSIDQGMGYEQYF. Here the CDR3 DNA reads TGTGCCAGTAGTATAGATCAGGGAATGGGCTACGAGCAGTACTTC.

The table lists this clonotype with many counts. The chain links TRBV4-1 to TRBJ1-5, with D perhaps matching TRBD1 (6 bases). From germline, CDR1 is MGHRA and CDR2 YSYEKL. This CDR3 contains 16 residues. V was clipped by 2 bases and J by 4 bases, with 15 bases between them. The CDR3 reads CASSQLTGNRNQPQHF. The CDR3 region has the DNA TGCGCCAGCAGCCAATTAACAGGGAATAGGAATCAGCCCCAGCATTTT.

This clonotype has a count of ten or more. This sequence joins TRBV30 and TRBJ2-5; no clear D gene. Germline V lookup: CDR1 GTSNPN, CDR2 SVGIG (reference sequence). This CDR3 contains 12 residues. V was shortened by 5 bases and J by 4 bases, with 11 bases between the two germline ends. The CDR3 coding sequence is TGTGCCTGGGCCATGATTGGAGAGACCCAGTACTTC. Translated, it gives CAWAMIGETQYF.

Ten or more counts support this clonotype. This sequence joins TRBV9 and TRBJ1-4; D unresolved. Trimming pared 3 bases from V and 0 bases from J, leaving 9 bases between. Germline lookup yields CDR1 SGDLS and CDR2 YYNGEE. CDR3 length equals 15 residues. The CDR3 is CASSADGATNEKLFF. The CDR3 DNA reads TGTGCCAGCAGCGCGGACGGAGCAACTAATGAAAAACTGTTTTTT.

This clonotype was recorded many times. Given a much more abundant clone one base away, this may be a read error. In this CDR3 the conserved last residue, phenylalanine or tryptophan, is missing, so a read error is likely. The chain has TRBV12-3 or TRBV12-4 and TRBJ1-2; TRBD1 matches at 12 bases. After removal of 6 bases from V and 4 bases from J, the junction contained 9 bases not matched to a gene. This CDR3 is built from 16 residues. CDR3 bases: TGTGCCAGCAGGCACGCTGGGACAGGGGGCGGCTATGGCTACACCCTC. It codes for CASRHAGTGGGYGYTL.

This clonotype has ten or more counts. The chain has TRBV30 and TRBJ1-3, with 7 bases identical to TRBD1. The J segment lost 6 bases and the V segment lost 0 bases, leaving 17 bases of the junction unmatched. In germline, CDR1 is GTSNPN, CDR2 SVGIG (reference sequence). This CDR3 region has 18 residues. CDR3 DNA: TGTGCCTGGAGTGTACCCCAACCTCAGGGGGGATCAGAAAACACCATATATTTT. It specifies CAWSVPQPQGGSENTIYF.